This entry is about one T cell receptor (beta chain). Trimming stripped 2 bases from V and 2 bases from J, with 7 bases between. The CDR3 is 14 residues long. The germline gives CDR1 KGHSH, CDR2 LQKENI. The data derive from a study of blood T cell repertoires in COVID-19. Study information: There were acute and convalescent COVID-19 samples, and they came from the United States, Italy and Spain.

Measured with immunoSEQ multiplex PCR; TCRdb has only the in-frame clones, and not every one. The sample lists 35,000 to 55,000 clones; more than 90% were seen once. The chain is built from TRBV18 and TRBJ1-5; tentative D call: TRBD1 (6 bases). This sequence originates from a human donor in a cohort sampled during active COVID-19. What was sequenced was peripheral blood. CDR3 bases: TGTGCCAGCTCACCATCAGGGGGCAATCAGCCCCAGCATTTT. Its translation: CASSPSGGNQPQHF.